The 10 T cell receptor beta chains below were found in one sample sequenced in a study of blood T cell repertoires in COVID-19. Profiled with immunoSEQ multiplex PCR; TCRdb holds only in-frame clones, not every one. The data show about 330,000 clones, roughly 90% seen once. The sequenced material came from peripheral blood. These receptors originate from a young man with COVID-19, enrolled during active disease.

The rearrangement links TRBV7-2 to TRBJ1-2; the D gene is possibly TRBD1 (6 bases). Between the trimmed V and J ends, which lost 6 bases and 0 bases, there was a span of 11 bases. Germline V gene sequence: CDR1 SGHTA, CDR2 FQGNSA. This CDR3 is built from 14 residues. The CDR3 coding sequence is TGTGCCAGCAGTCCACAGGGTCCTAACTATGGCTACACCTTC. Translated: CASSPQGPNYGYTF.

J is TRBJ2-3 and V is TRBV10-3; 10 positions agree with TRBD2. The CDR3 extends over 15 amino acids. The germline CDR1 and CDR2 sequences are ENHRY and SYGVKD. The ends lost 10 bases at V and 6 bases at J; junction bases unmatched: 13. CDR3 residues: CATKGAGGRADTQYF. CDR3 coding DNA: TGTGCCACCAAGGGAGCGGGGGGGCGCGCCGATACGCAGTATTTT.

The count of this clone is one. This sequence joins TRBV30 and TRBJ1-2, with D hard to call. The V gene lost 5 bases and the J gene lost 7 bases, with 26 bases spanning the gap. The germline V gene has CDR1 GTSNPN and CDR2 SVGIG (reference sequence). The CDR3 has 16 residues. CDR3 amino acids: CAWARVVRPDGGGYTF. The CDR3 DNA reads TGTGCCTGGGCGAGGGTGGTGCGTCCCGATGGCGGTGGCTACACCTTC.

The chain employs TRBV24-1 and TRBJ2-2; possible D gene TRBD1, 5 bases. V was cut by 4 bases and J by 0 bases, with 11 bases left in between. The CDR3 is made up of 16 amino acids. Germline V lookup: CDR1 KGHDR, CDR2 SFDVKD. The CDR3 sequence: CATSDDRSPNTGELFF. The CDR3 DNA reads as TGTGCCACCAGTGACGACAGATCCCCGAACACCGGGGAGCTGTTTTTT.

The chain uses TRBV4-1 and TRBJ1-2; D unclear. Germline lookup yields CDR1 MGHRA and CDR2 YSYEKL. V was clipped by 4 bases and J by 8 bases, with 14 bases between them. There are 13 residues in the CDR3. CDR3 protein: CASSPRHFSGYTF. The CDR3 DNA reads as TGCGCCAGCAGCCCCCGCCACTTTTCCGGCTACACCTTC.

The V gene is TRBV30, the J gene TRBJ2-1; D remains unclear. The CDR3 spans 11 residues. V was cut by 4 bases and J by 11 bases, with 12 bases left in between. Germline CDR1 GTSNPN, CDR2 SVGIG (reference sequence). The CDR3 nucleotides read TGTGCCTGGAAGCAGGTGGGCAAGCAGTTCTTC. Its translation is CAWKQVGKQFF.

The chain links TRBV9 to TRBJ1-2; D ambiguous. This CDR3 spans 14 amino acids. V lost 0 bases to trimming and J lost 7 bases, with 13 bases between them. CDR1 and CDR2 (germline): SGDLS, YYNGEE. This chain's CDR3 is CASSVDRGSRGYTF. For the CDR3, the DNA is TGTGCCAGCAGCGTAGATCGAGGGTCGCGTGGCTACACCTTC. Filled out from reference TRBV9 and TRBJ1-2, the complete variable domain reads DSGVTQTPKHLITATGQRVTLRCSPRSGDLSVYWYQQSLDQGLQFLIQYYNGEERAKGNILERFSAQQFPDLHSELNLSSLELGDSALYFCASSVDRGSRGYTFGSGTRLTVV.

The chain couples TRBV7-3 to TRBJ1-5; D not certain. From germline, CDR1 is SGHTA and CDR2 FQGTGA. V lost 4 bases, J lost 4 bases, and 14 bases lay in between. CDR3 length: 15 residues. This chain's CDR3 is CASSSPRELNQPQHF. CDR3 nucleotides: TGTGCCAGCAGCTCGCCCCGGGAGCTAAATCAGCCCCAGCATTTT.

This chain's CDR3 is CASRKREASGVTDTQYF. CDR3 coding DNA: TGTGCCAGCAGGAAGAGGGAGGCTAGCGGTGTCACAGATACGCAGTATTTT. This chain joins TRBV2 and TRBJ2-3; 7 bases line up with TRBD2. The CDR3 runs 17 residues. Unmatched junction bases numbered 14, after V lost 6 bases and J lost 2 bases. Germline V gene sequence: CDR1 SNHLY, CDR2 FYNNEI.

J is TRBJ1-4 and V is TRBV6-5; no clear D gene. Germline V lookup: CDR1 MNHEY, CDR2 SVGAGI. Between the trimmed V and J ends, which lost 2 bases and 7 bases, there was a span of 8 bases. The CDR3 spans 13 residues. The CDR3 DNA sequence: TGTGCCAGCAGTTACGGCAGGCCTGAAAAACTGTTTTTT. Translation gives CASSYGRPEKLFF.